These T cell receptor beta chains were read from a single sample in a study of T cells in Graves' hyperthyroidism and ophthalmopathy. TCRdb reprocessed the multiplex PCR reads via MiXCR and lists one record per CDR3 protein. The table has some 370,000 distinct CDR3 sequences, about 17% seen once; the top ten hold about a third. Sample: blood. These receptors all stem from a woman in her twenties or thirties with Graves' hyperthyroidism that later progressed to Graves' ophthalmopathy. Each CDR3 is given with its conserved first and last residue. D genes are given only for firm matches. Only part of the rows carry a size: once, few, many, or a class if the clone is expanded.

CASSETGGGNSNQPQHF | TGTGCCAGCAGTGAGACAGGGGGCGGGAATAGCAATCAGCCCCAGCATTTT | 17 | TRBJ1-5 | TRBD1 | TRBV2 | many
CAWSVGGPNQPQHF | TGTGCCTGGAGTGTTGGGGGTCCTAATCAGCCCCAGCATTTT | 14 | TRBJ1-5 | . | TRBV30 | .
CASSFGTGGYEQFF | TGTGCCAGCAGTTTTGGGACAGGGGGTTACGAGCAGTTCTTC | 14 | TRBJ2-1 | TRBD1 | TRBV27 | few
CASSSAVGSPLHF | TGTGCCAGCAGTTCCGCGGTGGGCTCACCCCTCCACTTT | 13 | TRBJ1-6 | . | TRBV12-3/TRBV12-4 | few
CAGSLGQFYEQYF | TGCGCCGGCAGCTTGGGACAATTCTACGAGCAGTACTTC | 13 | TRBJ2-7 | . | TRBV5-1 | .
CASSPKIGAFF | TGTGCCAGCAGCCCTAAAATCGGAGCTTTCTTT | 11 | TRBJ1-1 | . | TRBV12-3/TRBV12-4 | .
CASSILIYNEQFF | TGTGCCAGTAGTATTTTAATCTACAATGAGCAGTTCTTC | 13 | TRBJ2-1 | . | TRBV19 | .
CASSPRYGSNPYEQYF | TGTGCCAGCAGTCCCCGTTACGGGAGTAATCCATACGAGCAGTACTTC | 16 | TRBJ2-7 | . | TRBV28 | many
CASSQDPGLAGLDTQYF | TGCGCCAGCAGCCAAGATCCGGGACTAGCGGGACTCGATACGCAGTATTTT | 17 | TRBJ2-3 | TRBD2 | TRBV4-1 | many
CASSSLRAGGPYEQFF | TGTGCCAGCAGTTCCCTGCGAGCGGGAGGGCCTTATGAGCAGTTCTTC | 16 | TRBJ2-1 | TRBD2 | TRBV6-5 | .
CASSLEAVNEQFF | TGTGCCAGCAGCTTAGAAGCGGTCAATGAGCAGTTCTTC | 13 | TRBJ2-1 | . | TRBV11-3 | many
CASSAVQGRETQYF | TGCGCCAGCAGCGCGGTACAGGGCCGAGAGACCCAGTACTTC | 14 | TRBJ2-5 | . | TRBV10-1 | .
CSASKSGRTETQYF | TGCAGTGCTAGCAAATCAGGACGGACGGAGACCCAGTACTTC | 14 | TRBJ2-5 | . | TRBV20-1 | many
CASSFRTGLLQNTANYGYTF | TGTGCCAGCAGCTTCCGGACAGGACTGCTGCAAAACACAGCTAACTATGGCTACACCTTC | 20 | TRBJ1-2 | TRBD1 | TRBV7-2 | many
CSAYRDSGLETQYF | TGCAGTGCTTACCGGGACAGTGGATTGGAGACCCAGTACTTC | 14 | TRBJ2-5 | TRBD1 | TRBV20-1 | many
CASREGTALTIYF | TGTGCCAGCAGGGAAGGGACCGCTCTTACCATATATTTT | 13 | TRBJ1-3 | . | TRBV28 | many
CASSPRLGGIAALYNEQFF | TGTGCCAGCAGCCCCCGTTTAGGTGGTATAGCGGCTCTATACAATGAGCAGTTCTTC | 19 | TRBJ2-1 | . | TRBV9 | many
CASSSPLAGGPTGSYNEQFF | TGTGCCAGCAGCTCCCCTCTAGCGGGGGGGCCCACTGGCTCCTACAATGAGCAGTTCTTC | 20 | TRBJ2-1 | TRBD2 | TRBV7-9 | .
CASSARRAYNEKLFF | TGTGCCAGCAGCGCTAGACGGGCCTATAATGAAAAACTGTTTTTT | 15 | TRBJ1-4 | . | TRBV11-2 | many
CASSPQGSGELFF | TGTGCCAGCTCACCCCAGGGTTCCGGGGAGCTGTTTTTT | 13 | TRBJ2-2 | . | TRBV18 | .
CASSPSSTGGHEQYF | TGTGCCAGCTCACCTTCCTCGACAGGGGGCCACGAGCAGTACTTC | 15 | TRBJ2-7 | TRBD1 | TRBV18 | many
CASSQGSSLTGELFF | TGTGCCAGCAGCCAAGGATCGTCTCTCACCGGGGAGCTGTTTTTT | 15 | TRBJ2-2 | . | TRBV4-2 | few
CASSFASSGTIYF | TGTGCCAGCAGCTTCGCCAGCTCTGGCACCATATATTTT | 13 | TRBJ1-3 | . | TRBV7-2 | once
CASSGTSGRASYNEQFF | TGTGCCAGCAGCGGGACTAGCGGGAGGGCCTCCTACAATGAGCAGTTCTTC | 17 | TRBJ2-1 | TRBD2 | TRBV28 | .
CASSLNRGYGYTF | TGTGCCAGCAGCCTAAACAGGGGGTATGGCTACACCTTC | 13 | TRBJ1-2 | TRBD1 | TRBV27 | many
CATSDRPGQGFYEQFF | TGTGCCACCAGTGATCGACCGGGACAGGGGTTCTATGAGCAGTTCTTC | 16 | TRBJ2-1 | TRBD1 | TRBV24-1 | many
CASSYSSGVETQYF | TGTGCCAGCAGTTACTCCTCAGGGGTGGAGACCCAGTACTTC | 14 | TRBJ2-5 | . | TRBV6-6 | many
CASSLQGGKNIQYF | TGCGCCAGCAGTCTACAGGGGGGCAAAAACATTCAGTACTTC | 14 | TRBJ2-4 | TRBD1 | TRBV5-1 | .
CSAPGLKGAGTSYEQYF | TGCAGTGCTCCTGGCCTTAAGGGGGCGGGGACCTCCTACGAGCAGTACTTC | 17 | TRBJ2-7 | . | TRBV20-1 | few